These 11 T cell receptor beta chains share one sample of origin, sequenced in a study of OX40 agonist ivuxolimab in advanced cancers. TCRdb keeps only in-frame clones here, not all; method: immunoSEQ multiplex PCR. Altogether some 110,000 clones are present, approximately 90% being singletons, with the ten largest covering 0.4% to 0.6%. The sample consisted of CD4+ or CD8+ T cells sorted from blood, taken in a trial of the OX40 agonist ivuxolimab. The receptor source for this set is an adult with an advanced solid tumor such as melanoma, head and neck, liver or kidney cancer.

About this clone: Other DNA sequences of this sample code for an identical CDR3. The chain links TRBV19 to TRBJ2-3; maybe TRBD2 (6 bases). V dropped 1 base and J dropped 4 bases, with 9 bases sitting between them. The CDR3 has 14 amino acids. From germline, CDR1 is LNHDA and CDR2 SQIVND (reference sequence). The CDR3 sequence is CASSIGTSPDTQYF. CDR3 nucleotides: TGTGCCAGTAGTATAGGAACTAGCCCAGATACGCAGTATTTT.

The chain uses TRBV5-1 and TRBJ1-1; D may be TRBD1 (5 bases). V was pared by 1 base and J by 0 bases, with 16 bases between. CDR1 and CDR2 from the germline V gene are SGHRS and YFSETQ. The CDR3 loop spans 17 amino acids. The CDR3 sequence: CASSLFQGRVMNTEAFF. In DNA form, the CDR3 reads TGCGCCAGCAGCTTGTTCCAGGGAAGGGTTATGAACACTGAAGCTTTCTTT.

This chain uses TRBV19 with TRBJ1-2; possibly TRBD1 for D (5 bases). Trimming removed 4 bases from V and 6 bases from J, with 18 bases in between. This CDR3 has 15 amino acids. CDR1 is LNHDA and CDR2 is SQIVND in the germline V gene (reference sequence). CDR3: CASSKPLGVVHGYTF. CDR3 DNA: TGTGCCAGTAGTAAGCCCCTAGGGGTGGTACATGGCTACACCTTC. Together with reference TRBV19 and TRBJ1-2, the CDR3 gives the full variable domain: DGGITQSPKYLFRKEGQNVTLSCEQNLNHDAMYWYRQDPGQGLRLIYYSQIVNDFQKGDIAEGYSVSREKKESFPLTVTSAQKNPTAFYLCASSKPLGVVHGYTFGSGTRLTVV.

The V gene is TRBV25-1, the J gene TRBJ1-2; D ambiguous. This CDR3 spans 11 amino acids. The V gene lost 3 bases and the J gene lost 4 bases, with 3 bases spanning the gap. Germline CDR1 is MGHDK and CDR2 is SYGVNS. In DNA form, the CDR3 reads TGTGCCAGCAGTGACATCTATGGCTACACCTTC. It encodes CASSDIYGYTF.

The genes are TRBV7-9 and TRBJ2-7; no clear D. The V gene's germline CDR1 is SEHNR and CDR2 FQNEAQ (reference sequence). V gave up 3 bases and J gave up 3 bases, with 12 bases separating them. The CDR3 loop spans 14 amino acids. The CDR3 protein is CASSFYSRVYEQYF. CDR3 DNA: TGTGCCAGCAGCTTTTACAGCCGGGTCTACGAGCAGTACTTC.

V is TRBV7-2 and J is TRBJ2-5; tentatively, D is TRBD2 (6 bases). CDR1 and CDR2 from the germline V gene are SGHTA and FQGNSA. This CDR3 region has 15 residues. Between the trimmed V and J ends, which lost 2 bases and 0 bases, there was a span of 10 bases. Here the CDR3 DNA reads TGTGCCAGCAGCTTAATGGCGGGGAACCAAGAGACCCAGTACTTC. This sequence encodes CASSLMAGNQETQYF.

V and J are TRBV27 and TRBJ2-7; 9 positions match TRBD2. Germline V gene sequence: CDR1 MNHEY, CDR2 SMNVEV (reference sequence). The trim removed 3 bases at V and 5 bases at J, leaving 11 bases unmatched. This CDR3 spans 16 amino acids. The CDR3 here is CASSFIAGTSRNEQYF. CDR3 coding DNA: TGTGCCAGCAGTTTCATAGCGGGGACTAGCCGAAACGAGCAGTACTTC.

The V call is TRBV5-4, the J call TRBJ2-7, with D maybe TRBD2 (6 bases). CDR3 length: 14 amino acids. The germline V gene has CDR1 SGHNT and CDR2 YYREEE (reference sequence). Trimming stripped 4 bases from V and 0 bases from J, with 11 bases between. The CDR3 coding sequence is TGTGCCAGCAGCACGGGACTGTCCTCCTACGAGCAGTACTTC. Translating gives CASSTGLSSYEQYF.

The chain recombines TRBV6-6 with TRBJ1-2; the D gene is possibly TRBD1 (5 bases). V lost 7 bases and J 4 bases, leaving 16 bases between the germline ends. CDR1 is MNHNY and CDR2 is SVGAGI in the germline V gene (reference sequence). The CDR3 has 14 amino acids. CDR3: CASTRDGAIYGYTF. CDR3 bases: TGTGCCAGCACCCGGGACGGCGCCATCTATGGCTACACCTTC.

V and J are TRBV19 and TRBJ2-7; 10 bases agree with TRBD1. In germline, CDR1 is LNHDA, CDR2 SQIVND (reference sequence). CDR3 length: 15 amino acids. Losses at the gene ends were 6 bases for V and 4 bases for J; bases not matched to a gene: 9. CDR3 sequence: CASRDPGQGSYEQYF. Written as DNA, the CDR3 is TGTGCCAGTAGAGACCCGGGACAGGGGTCGTACGAGCAGTACTTC.

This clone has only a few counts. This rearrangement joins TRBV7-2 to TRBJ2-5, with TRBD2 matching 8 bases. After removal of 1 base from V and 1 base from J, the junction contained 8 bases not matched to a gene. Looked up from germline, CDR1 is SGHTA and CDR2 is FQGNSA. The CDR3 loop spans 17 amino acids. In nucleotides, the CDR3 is TGTGCCAGCAGCTTAGGGCCGGGACTAGGTCTCCAAGAGACCCAGTACTTC. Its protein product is CASSLGPGLGLQETQYF.